Below, 14 T cell receptor beta chains from the same sample are listed, as sequenced in a study of CD4 T cells in relation to SARS-CoV-2 and coronaviruses. Before the COVID-19 pandemic, during about 2011-2019, CD4+ T cells were taken from unexposed donors. Isolation of CD4+ T cells took place after about eleven days in culture. TCRdb's copy holds only in-frame clones and misses some; the assay was immunoSEQ multiplex PCR. Here the sample spans about 25,000 clones, 76% being singletons. The antigens of these receptors remain unknown. Sample: CD4+ T cells from PBMCs, cultured in vitro. These receptors were collected from a human donor in good health.

This rearrangement joins TRBV4-3 to TRBJ2-5, with D perhaps TRBD2 (5 bases). There are 15 residues in the CDR3. Germline V CDR1 and CDR2: LGHNA, YSLEER. V was trimmed by 3 bases and J by 2 bases, leaving 13 bases between them. The CDR3 region has the DNA TGCGCCAGCAGCCAGCGGGCCCAGCCTCAAGAGACCCAGTACTTC. It specifies CASSQRAQPQETQYF.

Here the CDR3 reads CASSLALAGGDEQYF. In DNA form, the CDR3 reads TGTGCCAGCAGCTTAGCGCTCGCGGGAGGGGACGAGCAGTACTTC. The V gene is TRBV7-2, the J gene TRBJ2-7; 9 bases map to TRBD2. Unmatched junction bases numbered 5, after V lost 0 bases and J lost 5 bases. Per germline, CDR1 SGHTA and CDR2 FQGNSA. CDR3 length: 15 amino acids.

This clone was counted between two and nine times. The chain has TRBV7-9 and TRBJ2-7; no definite D call. V lost 4 bases to trimming and J lost 0 bases, with 10 bases between them. This CDR3 comprises 14 residues. Germline CDR1 and CDR2: SEHNR and FQNEAQ (reference sequence). In DNA form, the CDR3 reads TGTGCCAGCAGCTCCCGCCCGAGCTCCTACGAGCAGTACTTC. Amino acids: CASSSRPSSYEQYF.

V usage is TRBV9 and J usage is TRBJ1-2; D might be TRBD1 (5 bases). CDR1 and CDR2 from the germline V gene are SGDLS and YYNGEE. The V end was cut by 0 bases, the J end by 2 bases, with 11 bases between. The CDR3 runs 15 residues. The CDR3 region has the DNA TGTGCCAGCAGCGTAGGACCAGGGAAAAACTATGGCTACACCTTC. As protein: CASSVGPGKNYGYTF.

This clone appeared a single time. CDR3 in amino acids: CASSTQGQGGHSPLHF. As DNA, the CDR3 is TGTGCCAGCAGCACGCAGGGACAGGGGGGACACTCACCCCTCCACTTT. The chain is built from TRBV7-2 and TRBJ1-6, with 11 bases identical to TRBD1. Per the germline V gene, CDR1 is SGHTA and CDR2 is FQGNSA. V gave up 5 bases and J gave up 10 bases; unmatched junction bases: 10. The CDR3 runs 16 residues.

J is TRBJ1-1 and V is TRBV7-2; D not certain. Germline V CDR1 and CDR2: SGHTA, FQGNSA. The germline V and J ends were trimmed by 6 bases and 5 bases, with 10 bases remaining between them. The CDR3 length is 12 residues. In DNA, the CDR3 is TGTGCCAGCAGTCCCTCGGGGACTGAAGCTTTCTTT. Encoded protein: CASSPSGTEAFF.

The rearrangement uses TRBV7-8 and TRBJ2-7; 9 nucleotides line up with TRBD2. Germline loops: CDR1 SGHVS, CDR2 FQNEAQ. The CDR3 contains 13 residues. V was clipped by 5 bases and J by 4 bases; unmatched bases: 3. The CDR3 loop is CASSRGGGYEQYF. The CDR3, as DNA: TGTGCCAGCAGCCGCGGGGGGGGATACGAGCAGTACTTC.

The rearrangement joins TRBV30 to TRBJ2-7; the D is unclear. CDR1 is GTSNPN and CDR2 is SVGIG in the germline V gene (reference sequence). With 0 bases removed from V and 4 bases from J, the gap between germline ends came to 10 bases. This CDR3 region has 13 residues. CDR3 residues: CAWSVGQPYEQYF. The CDR3 bases are TGTGCCTGGAGTGTCGGGCAGCCGTACGAGCAGTACTTC.

This chain links TRBV19 with TRBJ1-1, with D possibly being TRBD1 (6 bases). The CDR3 extends over 15 amino acids. Germline V gene sequence: CDR1 LNHDA, CDR2 SQIVND (reference sequence). The V gene lost 5 bases and the J gene lost 1 base, with 14 bases spanning the gap. The CDR3 nucleotides read TGTGCCAGTAGTGCAAGACAGGATGCGAACACTGAAGCTTTCTTT. Residues: CASSARQDANTEAFF.

The genes are TRBV18 and TRBJ1-2; D unclear. Germline V gives CDR1 KGHSH, CDR2 LQKENI. The V gene lost 5 bases and the J gene lost 2 bases, with 12 bases spanning the gap. The CDR3 contains 14 residues. The CDR3 DNA reads as TGTGCCAGCTCAAACGGACTCCTAAACTATGGCTACACCTTC. It is translated as CASSNGLLNYGYTF.

J is TRBJ2-7 and V is TRBV7-2, with 7 positions matching TRBD1. The trim removed 7 bases at V and 3 bases at J, leaving 9 bases unmatched. Germline V gene data show CDR1 as SGHTA and CDR2 as FQGNSA. CDR3 length: 14 residues. The CDR3 sequence is CASTLGAGGYEQYF. CDR3 DNA sequence: TGTGCCAGCACCCTAGGGGCAGGGGGCTACGAGCAGTACTTC.

The rearrangement links TRBV10-3 to TRBJ2-1; no clear D. CDR1 and CDR2 (germline): ENHRY, SYGVKD. This CDR3 is 10 amino acids long. Trimming removed 8 bases at V and 11 bases at J, with 10 bases between. The CDR3 protein is CAIGSYQQFF. The CDR3 DNA reads TGTGCCATCGGTAGTTATCAGCAGTTCTTC.

This rearrangement joins TRBV19 to TRBJ1-2, with D uncertain. Per the germline V gene, CDR1 is LNHDA and CDR2 is SQIVND (reference sequence). Deletions cut 8 bases from V and 3 bases from J, with 13 bases between. CDR3 length: 13 residues. The CDR3, as DNA: TGTGCCAGTTGGGGTAGTGTTGACTATGGCTACACCTTC. This sequence encodes CASWGSVDYGYTF. Variable domain in full (rest from reference TRBV19 and TRBJ1-2): DGGITQSPKYLFRKEGQNVTLSCEQNLNHDAMYWYRQDPGQGLRLIYYSQIVNDFQKGDIAEGYSVSREKKESFPLTVTSAQKNPTAFYLCASWGSVDYGYTFGSGTRLTVV.

V and J are TRBV7-2 and TRBJ2-3; 8 nucleotides match TRBD2. Looked up from germline, CDR1 is SGHTA and CDR2 is FQGNSA. This CDR3 has 15 residues. Germline trimming cut 5 bases from V and 5 bases from J; bases unmatched to any gene: 9. The CDR3 sequence: CASSQTGTRGDTQYF. CDR3 bases: TGTGCCAGCAGCCAGACCGGGACTAGAGGAGATACGCAGTATTTT. The full variable domain, with the rest looked up from reference TRBV7-2 and TRBJ2-3, is GAGVSQSPSNKVTEKGKDVELRCDPISGHTALYWYRQSLGQGLEFLIYFQGNSAPDKSGLPSDRFSAERTGGSVSTLTIQRTQQEDSAVYLCASSQTGTRGDTQYFGPGTRLTVL.